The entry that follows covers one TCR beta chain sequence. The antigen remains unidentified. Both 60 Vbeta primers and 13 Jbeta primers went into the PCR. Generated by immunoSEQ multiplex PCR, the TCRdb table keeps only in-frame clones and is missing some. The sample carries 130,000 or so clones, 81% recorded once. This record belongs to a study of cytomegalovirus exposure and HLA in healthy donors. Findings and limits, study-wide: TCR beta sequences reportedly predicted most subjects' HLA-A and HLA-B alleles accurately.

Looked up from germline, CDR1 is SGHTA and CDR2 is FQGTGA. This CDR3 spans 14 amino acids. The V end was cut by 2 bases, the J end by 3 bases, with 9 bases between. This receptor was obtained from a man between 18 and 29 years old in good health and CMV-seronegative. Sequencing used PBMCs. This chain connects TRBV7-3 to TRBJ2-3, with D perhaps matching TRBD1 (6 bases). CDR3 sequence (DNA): TGTGCCAGCAGCTTATGGCAGGGGACAGATACGCAGTATTTT. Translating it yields CASSLWQGTDTQYF.